The source of this T cell receptor (beta chain) is a study of early T cells in non-severe SARS-CoV-2 infection. General study results and limits: In VDJdb matching, anti-spike CD8 responses were favored while private and CD4 specificities went missing.

The J segment lost 5 bases and the V segment lost 5 bases, leaving 13 bases of the junction unmatched. Germline V gene sequence: CDR1 SGHVS, CDR2 FQNEAQ. This CDR3 is built from 16 residues. Molecules of cDNA were individually given unique molecular identifiers that were attached to them. TCRdb ran MiXCR on the 5' RACE reads and lists one entry per CDR3 protein. The table records tens of thousands of distinct CDR3 sequences, 10% to 15% of them present only once. Details on this clonotype: The antigen remains unidentified.

The genes are TRBV7-8 and TRBJ1-1; 8 bases are shared with TRBD1. This receptor was identified in an adult who was a healthcare worker with PCR-confirmed SARS-CoV-2 infection or an uninfected control (not recorded which). Sequencing was performed on whole blood. CDR3: CASSLFGQGASTEAFF. CDR3 nucleotides: TGTGCCAGCAGCCTCTTTGGGCAGGGGGCATCGACTGAAGCTTTCTTT. Variable domain in full (rest from reference TRBV7-8 and TRBJ1-1): GAGVSQSPRYKVAKRGQDVALRCDPISGHVSLFWYQQALGQGPEFLTYFQNEAQLDKSGLPSDRFFAERPEGSVSTLKIQRTQQEDSAVYLCASSLFGQGASTEAFFGQGTRLTVV.